The sequence of this TCR beta chain was determined in a study of CD8+CD57+ T cells in acquired aplastic anemia. Study-level background: An average of around 3.5 ug of DNA was obtained from sorted CD4+ and CD8+ cells.

For CDR3 and TCR beta VDJ profiling, genomic DNA was the template used. TCRdb fed the reads into MiXCR, producing one record per CDR3 protein. The sample shows some 140,000 distinct CDR3 sequences, 41% of them seen only once. The CDR3 is 14 amino acids. The V end lost 1 base, the J end lost 6 bases, and 12 bases lay between the germline ends. Germline CDR1 SEHNR, CDR2 FQNEAQ (reference sequence). The chain joins TRBV7-9 to TRBJ1-2; TRBD1 might be the D (5 bases). The source material was sorted CD4+, CD8+, or CD8+CD57+ T cells (not recorded which) from PBMCs. This receptor was obtained from a human donor in good health, serving as a control. The CDR3 here is CASSLDWDLDGYTF. The CDR3 region has the DNA TGTGCCAGCAGCTTAGATTGGGACTTAGATGGCTACACCTTC.